This TCR beta chain originates from a study of blood T cell repertoires in COVID-19. Whole-study context: The United States, Italy and Spain supplied acute and convalescent COVID-19 samples. Nucleic acid was either cDNA or gDNA, and it came from T cells, B-cell-depleted T cells, or PBMCs.

The V end lost 4 bases, the J end lost 5 bases, and 18 bases lay between the germline ends. Germline V CDR1 and CDR2: SGDLS, YYNGEE. The CDR3 length is 15 residues. As originally analysed: Amplification from reference gene primers served as the basis for estimated nucleated cell counts. TCRdb keeps only in-frame clones here, not all; method: immunoSEQ multiplex PCR. The D gene and trimming were derived from the DNA, and the V and J assignments and clone size from that table. Of about 52,000 clones in the sample, less than 95% were seen once. V gene TRBV9 combines with J gene TRBJ2-5; maybe TRBD2 (6 bases). The sequencing input was peripheral blood. The TCR was taken from a human donor in a cohort sampled during active COVID-19. The CDR3 spells CASSPQGLGRETQYF. The CDR3 coding sequence is TGTGCCAGCAGCCCCCAAGGGCTAGGGAGGGAGACCCAGTACTTC. The variable domain in full, completed from reference TRBV9 and TRBJ2-5, reads DSGVTQTPKHLITATGQRVTLRCSPRSGDLSVYWYQQSLDQGLQFLIQYYNGEERAKGNILERFSAQQFPDLHSELNLSSLELGDSALYFCASSPQGLGRETQYFGPGTRLLVL.